One and the same sample provided the 16 T cell receptor beta chains below, sequenced in a study of human T cells and chemical hapten exposure. Time point meaning: patch test 1, 2 weeks after DPC sensitization. The treatment is: therapeutic diphenylcyclopropenone sensitization with weekly scalp DPC. TCRdb fed the RACE reads into MiXCR, producing one record per CDR3 protein. The sample includes 150,000 to 200,000 distinct CDR3 sequences, approximately 15% seen only once; the top ten take 1.7%. This sample comprised whole blood, obtained in connection with sensitization to the hapten diphenylcyclopropenone (DPC). These receptors were obtained from a woman aged 25 to 39 with alopecia areata. Some clones in this sample may be carry-over from other donors' samples.

At least ten counts were recorded for this clonotype. V gene TRBV2 combines with J gene TRBJ1-3; D gene unclear. The germline V gene has CDR1 SNHLY and CDR2 FYNNEI. Between the trimmed V and J ends, which lost 6 bases and 0 bases, there was a span of 9 bases. CDR3 length: 14 residues. The CDR3 loop is CASREQSSGNTIYF. CDR3 nucleotide sequence: TGTGCCAGCAGAGAACAGAGCTCTGGAAACACCATATATTTT.

The chain uses TRBV2 and TRBJ2-7, with 9 bases aligning to TRBD1. Germline loops: CDR1 SNHLY, CDR2 FYNNEI. With V trimmed by 8 bases and J by 5 bases, 16 bases remained unmatched. There are 16 residues in the CDR3. The CDR3 spells CASAVRRTGQGNEQYF. The DNA for the CDR3 is TGTGCCAGCGCAGTCCGCCGAACCGGACAGGGGAACGAGCAGTACTTC.

This clonotype was counted ten times or more. V and J are TRBV20-1 and TRBJ2-7; possible D gene TRBD2, 5 bases. The CDR3 sequence is 17 residues long. V lost 0 bases to trimming and J lost 2 bases, with 20 bases between them. Germline V CDR1 and CDR2: DFQATT, SNEGSKA (reference sequence). This chain's CDR3 is CSARDLSASSITYEQYF. DNA of the CDR3: TGCAGTGCTAGAGATCTCTCAGCTAGCTCCATCACCTACGAGCAGTACTTC.

This clonotype was seen a few times. This chain joins TRBV20-1 and TRBJ2-5, with a weak D call TRBD1 (6 bases). Germline V lookup: CDR1 DFQATT, CDR2 SNEGSKA (reference sequence). With 7 bases removed from V and 5 bases from J, the gap between germline ends came to 23 bases. CDR3 size: 15 residues. The CDR3 bases are TGCAGTGTCCAACCCCGTCAGGGGATAGGGGAGACCCAGTACTTC. Protein product: CSVQPRQGIGETQYF.

The chain links TRBV28 to TRBJ1-2, with D possibly TRBD1 on 5 matching bases. Per the germline V gene, CDR1 is MDHEN and CDR2 is SYDVKM. The V and J ends lost 5 bases and 6 bases respectively, with 16 bases between them. The CDR3 consists of 14 residues. The CDR3 nucleotides are TGTGCCAGCAGTACGAATCCGGGACTGAATGGCTACACCTTC. It specifies CASSTNPGLNGYTF.

The table lists this clonotype with a few counts. The chain links TRBV5-5 to TRBJ2-1; no reliable D call. V lost 4 bases and J lost 6, with 11 bases in between. The CDR3 has 13 amino acids. The V gene's germline CDR1 is SGHKS and CDR2 YYEKEE (reference sequence). CDR3 sequence: CASSPASSNEQFF. As DNA, the CDR3 is TGTGCCAGCAGCCCTGCTTCCAGCAATGAGCAGTTCTTC.

Many counts were recorded for this clonotype. The chain joins TRBV6-2 or TRBV6-3 to TRBJ1-5; D call uncertain. Germline CDR1 is MNHEY and CDR2 is SVGEGT. The ends were cut back, 9 bases at V and 1 base at J, with 7 bases in the middle. This CDR3 comprises 12 residues. The chain's CDR3 is CASRWSNQPQHF. DNA of the CDR3: TGTGCCAGTAGATGGAGCAATCAGCCCCAGCATTTT.

CDR3 protein: CASSIGASGGDVEQYF. The CDR3 DNA reads TGTGCCAGCAGCATAGGGGCTAGCGGGGGCGATGTCGAGCAGTACTTC. This rearrangement joins TRBV9 to TRBJ2-7, with 10 bases lining up with TRBD2. The CDR3 extends over 16 amino acids. V shed 4 bases, J shed 6 bases, and the junction held 13 bases outside the gene matches. CDR1 is SGDLS and CDR2 is YYNGEE in the germline V gene.

This clonotype was seen only a few times. The rearrangement links TRBV4-1 to TRBJ2-7; tentative D call: TRBD2 (6 bases). This CDR3 has 16 amino acids. With 1 base removed from V and 4 bases from J, the gap between germline ends came to 17 bases. Germline-derived CDR1 and CDR2 are MGHRA and YSYEKL. CDR3 residues: CASSQVSGTLLYEQYF. CDR3 nucleotides: TGCGCCAGCAGCCAAGTATCCGGGACTTTACTTTACGAGCAGTACTTC.

This clonotype was seen a few times. The J gene is TRBJ1-2, the V gene TRBV6-5; 8 bases are shared with TRBD1. The junction had 5 bases not matched to a gene; V was cut back by 5 bases and J by 3 bases. Germline CDR1 MNHEY, CDR2 SVGAGI. CDR3 length: 14 amino acids. CDR3 amino acids: CASSIPGQDYGYTF. In DNA form, the CDR3 reads TGTGCCAGCAGTATACCGGGACAGGACTATGGCTACACCTTC.

This clonotype was observed at least ten times. This chain joins TRBV9 and TRBJ1-1; D unresolved. The CDR3 has 14 residues. Trimming shortened V by 0 bases and J by 2 bases, and 8 bases separated the two germline ends. Germline lookup yields CDR1 SGDLS and CDR2 YYNGEE. The CDR3 region has the DNA TGTGCCAGCAGCGTAGCCCAAGAAAACACTGAAGCTTTCTTT. Protein product: CASSVAQENTEAFF.

The V and J genes are TRBV14 and TRBJ1-2; D uncertain. Germline lookup yields CDR1 SGHDN and CDR2 FVKESK. The CDR3 extends over 16 amino acids. Trimming pared 1 base from V and 4 bases from J, leaving 16 bases between. The CDR3 DNA reads as TGTGCCAGCAGCCAAGGTCTAGGAAAGGACTTCTATGGCTACACCTTC. Its translation is CASSQGLGKDFYGYTF. Full variable domain (missing parts from reference TRBV14 and TRBJ1-2): EAGVTQFPSHSVIEKGQTVTLRCDPISGHDNLYWYRRVMGKEIKFLLHFVKESKQDESGMPNNRFLAERTGGTYSTLKVQPAELEDSGVYFCASSQGLGKDFYGYTFGSGTRLTVV.

This clonotype was counted only a few times. The V gene is TRBV7-2, the J gene TRBJ2-4, with no clear D. Trimming pared 2 bases from V and 7 bases from J, leaving 12 bases between. The germline CDR1 and CDR2 sequences are SGHTA and FQGNSA. The CDR3 loop spans 14 amino acids. The CDR3 nucleotides are TGTGCCAGCAGCTTAAGTGCAATGGTCAACATTCAGTACTTC. Translating it yields CASSLSAMVNIQYF.

The chain employs TRBV29-1 and TRBJ2-1; tentatively, D is TRBD2 (7 bases). The germline V gene has CDR1 SQVTM and CDR2 ANQGSEA. V lost 8 bases and J 0 bases, leaving 17 bases between the germline ends. The CDR3 covers 15 residues. DNA of the CDR3: TGCAGCCCGCGGGGGCGTACCAGCTCCTACAATGAGCAGTTCTTC. Residues: CSPRGRTSSYNEQFF.

This clonotype was detected a few times. This chain connects TRBV30 to TRBJ2-7; D perhaps matches TRBD2 (5 bases). Germline V gives CDR1 GTSNPN, CDR2 SVGIG (reference sequence). The CDR3 length is 14 residues. Trimming stripped 0 bases from V and 1 base from J, with 10 bases between. The CDR3 nucleotides are TGTGCCTGGAGTGTTTCCGGGAATTCCTACGAGCAGTACTTC. Its translation is CAWSVSGNSYEQYF. The full variable domain, completed using reference TRBV30 and TRBJ2-7, is SQTIHQWPATLVQPVGSPLSLECTVEGTSNPNLYWYRQAAGRGLQLLFYSVGIGQISSEVPQNLSASRPQDRQFILSSKKLLLSDSGFYLCAWSVSGNSYEQYFGPGTRLTVT.

The gene calls are TRBV5-1 and TRBJ2-3; a possible D gene is TRBD1 (6 bases). The germline gives CDR1 SGHRS, CDR2 YFSETQ. V was shortened by 4 bases and J by 3 bases, with 15 bases between the two germline ends. This CDR3 has 15 residues. The CDR3 bases are TGCGCCAGCAGCCTACAGGGTATGAGGACAGATACGCAGTATTTT. Translating it yields CASSLQGMRTDTQYF.